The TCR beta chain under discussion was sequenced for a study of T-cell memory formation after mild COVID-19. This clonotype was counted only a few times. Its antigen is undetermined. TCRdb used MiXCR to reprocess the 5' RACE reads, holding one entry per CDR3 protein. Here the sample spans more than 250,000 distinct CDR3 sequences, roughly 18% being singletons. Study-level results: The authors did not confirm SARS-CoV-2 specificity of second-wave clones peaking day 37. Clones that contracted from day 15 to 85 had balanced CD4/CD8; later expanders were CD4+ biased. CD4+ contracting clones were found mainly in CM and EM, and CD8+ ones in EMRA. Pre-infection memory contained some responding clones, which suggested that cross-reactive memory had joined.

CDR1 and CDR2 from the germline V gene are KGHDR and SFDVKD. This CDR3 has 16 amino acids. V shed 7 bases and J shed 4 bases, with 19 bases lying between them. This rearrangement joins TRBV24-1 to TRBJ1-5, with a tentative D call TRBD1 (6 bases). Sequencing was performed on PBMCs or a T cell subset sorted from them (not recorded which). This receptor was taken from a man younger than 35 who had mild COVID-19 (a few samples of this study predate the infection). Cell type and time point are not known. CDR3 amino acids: CATRSLGGGGNQPQHF. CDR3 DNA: TGTGCCACCAGATCATTAGGGGGTGGAGGAAATCAGCCCCAGCATTTT.